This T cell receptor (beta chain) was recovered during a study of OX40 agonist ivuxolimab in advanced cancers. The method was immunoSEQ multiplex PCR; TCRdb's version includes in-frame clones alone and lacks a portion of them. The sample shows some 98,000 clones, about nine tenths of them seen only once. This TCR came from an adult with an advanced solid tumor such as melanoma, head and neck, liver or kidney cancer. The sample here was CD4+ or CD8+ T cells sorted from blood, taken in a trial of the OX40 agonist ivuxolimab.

The CDR3 loop is CASTLRGGDQGEQFF. For the CDR3, the DNA is TGTGCCAGCACCCTCCGAGGGGGCGATCAGGGTGAGCAGTTCTTC. The rearrangement links TRBV7-3 to TRBJ2-1; TRBD1 matches 7 bases. V was clipped by 7 bases and J by 9 bases; unmatched bases: 15. Looked up from germline, CDR1 is SGHTA and CDR2 is FQGTGA. CDR3 length equals 15 residues.